These 27 T cell receptor beta chains came from one sample sequenced in a study of PD-L1 blockade in urothelial cancer. TCRdb's table, derived via immunoSEQ multiplex PCR, lists solely in-frame clones and lacks some. The sample holds about 55,000 clones, about 80% seen once. The specimen comprised PBMCs, sampled around atezolizumab (anti-PD-L1) treatment. The receptors here all came from a man aged 65 to 85 with urothelial cancer.

V and J are TRBV5-6 and TRBJ1-1, with a weak D call TRBD1 (5 bases). V was shortened by 1 base and J by 3 bases, with 10 bases between the two germline ends. Germline loops: CDR1 SGHDT, CDR2 YYEEEE. The CDR3 sequence is 14 residues long. The DNA for the CDR3 is TGTGCCAGCAGCTTGCAGGGTTCGCACACTGAAGCTTTCTTT. Translating gives CASSLQGSHTEAFF.

The chain has TRBV4-3 and TRBJ2-5; TRBD2 aligns across 7 bases. CDR1 is LGHNA and CDR2 is YSLEER in the germline V gene. J lost 4 bases, V lost 5 bases, and 13 bases had no gene match. The CDR3 sequence is 16 residues long. CDR3: CASSETPTSGGETQYF. The CDR3 DNA sequence: TGCGCCAGCAGCGAGACCCCGACTTCGGGGGGAGAGACCCAGTACTTC.

V and J are TRBV4-1 and TRBJ2-2, with 12 bases fitting TRBD2. Germline CDR1 MGHRA, CDR2 YSYEKL. This CDR3 region has 16 residues. With 3 bases clipped from V and 6 bases from J, the junction kept 5 bases outside the gene matches. This CDR3 is CASSHLTSGSAGELFF. CDR3 sequence (DNA): TGCGCCAGCAGCCACCTGACTAGCGGGAGTGCCGGGGAGCTGTTTTTT.

The V and J genes are TRBV7-8 and TRBJ1-5; 7 bases align to TRBD1. In germline, CDR1 is SGHVS, CDR2 FQNEAQ. CDR3 length equals 16 residues. J lost 4 bases, V lost 3 bases, and 9 bases had no gene match. CDR3 nucleotides: TGTGCCAGCAGCTTCGAACAGGGGCGAGGAAATCAGCCCCAGCATTTT. The encoded protein is CASSFEQGRGNQPQHF.

This clone appeared a single time. The chain joins TRBV10-3 to TRBJ2-1; possible D gene TRBD2, 5 bases. Deletions cut 10 bases from V and 6 bases from J, with 10 bases between. Germline values: CDR1 ENHRY, CDR2 SYGVKD. This CDR3 has 11 amino acids. In DNA, the CDR3 is TGTGCCACCGGGGTTGGCAATGAGCAGTTCTTC. Amino acid sequence: CATGVGNEQFF.

This clone has a single count. The chain uses TRBV5-6 and TRBJ1-4; 10 nucleotides line up with TRBD1. The germline CDR1 and CDR2 sequences are SGHDT and YYEEEE. The V gene end was trimmed by 0 bases and the J gene end by 8 bases; junction bases not matched to a gene: 4. The CDR3 is 15 residues long. The CDR3 here is CASSLGQGAWEKLFF. The CDR3, as DNA: TGTGCCAGCAGCTTGGGACAGGGGGCCTGGGAAAAACTGTTTTTT.

The rearrangement joins TRBV5-4 to TRBJ2-7, with D possibly TRBD2 on 6 matching bases. V was clipped by 4 bases and J by 6 bases, with 17 bases between them. The CDR3 sequence is 14 residues long. Germline loops: CDR1 SGHNT, CDR2 YYREEE (reference sequence). The CDR3 sequence is CASSGGKSRGEQYF. The CDR3 coding sequence is TGTGCCAGCAGCGGAGGGAAGTCTCGTGGCGAGCAGTACTTC.

This sequence joins TRBV7-2 and TRBJ2-7; 12 bases are shared with TRBD2. J gave up 6 bases and V 4 bases, and 4 bases lay outside the gene matches. The CDR3 is made up of 14 amino acids. Germline lookup yields CDR1 SGHTA and CDR2 FQGNSA. CDR3 in DNA: TGTGCCAGCAGCTCTAGCGGGAGGGCCAGCGAGCAGTACTTC. Translation: CASSSSGRASEQYF.

This clone showed up just a few times. The gene calls are TRBV10-1 and TRBJ2-7; possibly TRBD2 for D (5 bases). The V end was cut by 8 bases, the J end by 0 bases, with 14 bases between. The CDR3 loop spans 14 amino acids. CDR1 and CDR2 (germline): WNHNN, SYGVQD (reference sequence). The CDR3 DNA follows: TGCGCCAGCCCCTTCCCGGGGAACTCCTACGAGCAGTACTTC. Encoded protein: CASPFPGNSYEQYF.

The chain has TRBV10-3 and TRBJ2-7, with D possibly being TRBD1 (6 bases). The CDR3 runs 14 residues. The germline V gene encodes CDR1 ENHRY and CDR2 SYGVKD. Between the trimmed V and J ends, which lost 9 bases and 1 base, there was a span of 16 bases. Written as DNA, the CDR3 is TGTGCCATTTCGTGGGGGCTGAGGTCCTACGAGCAGTACTTC. Amino acid sequence: CAISWGLRSYEQYF.

This chain uses TRBV4-2 with TRBJ2-7; no firm D call. Germline loops: CDR1 LGHNA, CDR2 YNFKEQ. The CDR3 is 14 amino acids. The V gene lost 4 bases and the J gene lost 2 bases, with 12 bases spanning the gap. The DNA for the CDR3 is TGTGCCAGCAGCCCTAGTCTGGGTGCCTACGAGCAGTACTTC. It yields the protein CASSPSLGAYEQYF.

The chain is built from TRBV19 and TRBJ1-2; 9 nucleotides align to TRBD1. Germline V gene lookup returns CDR1 LNHDA and CDR2 SQIVND (reference sequence). This CDR3 comprises 15 residues. The trim removed 6 bases at V and 4 bases at J, leaving 9 bases unmatched. Written as DNA, the CDR3 is TGTGCCAGTAGCACCGACAGGGGGATGGGCTATGGCTACACCTTC. Translated, it gives CASSTDRGMGYGYTF.

V usage is TRBV2 and J usage is TRBJ1-3; D may be TRBD1 (5 bases). With 6 bases removed from V and 4 bases from J, the gap between germline ends came to 13 bases. The CDR3 sequence is 14 residues long. Germline CDR1 reads SNHLY; CDR2 reads FYNNEI. The CDR3 DNA reads as TGTGCCAGCAGGCCGAGCACAGGAGGAAACACCATATATTTT. Amino acid sequence: CASRPSTGGNTIYF.

The chain employs TRBV10-3 and TRBJ1-6; 8 bases agree with TRBD1. Germline V gene sequence: CDR1 ENHRY, CDR2 SYGVKD. The V and J ends lost 6 bases and 7 bases, in that order; junction bases with no gene match: 2. This CDR3 is 13 amino acids long. CDR3 region: CAIRDRANSPLHF. CDR3 nucleotides: TGTGCCATCAGGGACAGGGCCAATTCACCCCTCCACTTT.

Only one count was recorded for this clone. J is TRBJ2-7 and V is TRBV4-1; the D is unclear. The CDR3 covers 13 residues. The V end was cut by 0 bases, the J end by 3 bases, with 6 bases between. Germline CDR1 is MGHRA and CDR2 is YSYEKL. The CDR3, as DNA: TGCGCCAGCAGCCAAGAACCCAGCTACGAGCAGTACTTC. It codes for CASSQEPSYEQYF.

This clone has just a few counts. CDR3: CSAGTPYGYTF. CDR3 bases: TGCAGTGCTGGTACACCTTATGGCTACACCTTC. The rearrangement joins TRBV20-1 to TRBJ1-2; no clear D gene. V lost 5 bases and J 5 bases, leaving 9 bases between the germline ends. This CDR3 is built from 11 residues. The germline V gene encodes CDR1 DFQATT and CDR2 SNEGSKA (reference sequence).

V is TRBV5-4 and J is TRBJ2-5, with 7 bases matching TRBD1. After removal of 4 bases from V and 4 bases from J, the junction contained 7 bases not matched to a gene. Germline CDR1 reads SGHNT; CDR2 reads YYREEE (reference sequence). The CDR3 totals 14 residues. In DNA, the CDR3 is TGTGCCAGCAGCGAAACAGGGGTCCGAGAGACCCAGTACTTC. Encoded protein: CASSETGVRETQYF. Using reference TRBV5-4 and TRBJ2-5 for the parts outside the CDR3, the full variable domain is ETGVTQSPTHLIKTRGQQVTLRCSSQSGHNTVSWYQQALGQGPQFIFQYYREEENGRGNFPPRFSGLQFPNYSSELNVNALELDDSALYLCASSETGVRETQYFGPGTRLLVL.

Only one count was recorded for this clone. The chain carries TRBV4-3 and TRBJ2-7; the match to TRBD2 covers 7 bases. The J segment lost 6 bases and the V segment lost 4 bases, leaving 9 bases of the junction unmatched. This CDR3 is 14 amino acids long. The germline V gene encodes CDR1 LGHNA and CDR2 YSLEER. The CDR3 DNA is TGCGCCAGCAGCCCCCGTCCAACGGGGGGCGAGCAGTACTTC. As protein: CASSPRPTGGEQYF.

J is TRBJ2-5 and V is TRBV11-2; TRBD2 agrees at 10 bases. The CDR3 loop spans 16 amino acids. The junction had 8 bases not matched to a gene; V was cut back by 3 bases and J by 4 bases. Germline CDR1 is SGHAT and CDR2 is FQNNGV. The CDR3 nucleotides read TGTGCCAGCAGCTTGTACAGCGGGGGGGCAGGAGAGACCCAGTACTTC. The encoded protein is CASSLYSGGAGETQYF.

This clone was observed a handful of times. The rearrangement links TRBV5-1 to TRBJ1-2, with D unclear. The CDR3 is 13 residues long. Per the germline V gene, CDR1 is SGHRS and CDR2 is YFSETQ. Trimming left V 0 bases short and J 8 bases short, with 11 bases between. CDR3 bases: TGCGCCAGCAGCTTGGGTGGGTCTAGAGGCTACACCTTC. It is translated as CASSLGGSRGYTF.

J is TRBJ2-5 and V is TRBV7-2, with D possibly being TRBD1 (6 bases). Trimming removed 1 base from V and 7 bases from J, with 13 bases in between. CDR1 is SGHTA, CDR2 FQGNSA, per germline. The CDR3 extends over 14 amino acids. The CDR3 spells CASSLGDTGRTQYF. In DNA form, the CDR3 reads TGTGCCAGCAGCTTAGGGGACACGGGAAGGACCCAGTACTTC.

V gene TRBV28 combines with J gene TRBJ2-7, with D perhaps TRBD2 (6 bases). The germline V and J ends were trimmed by 6 bases and 6 bases, with 12 bases remaining between them. Per the germline V gene, CDR1 is MDHEN and CDR2 is SYDVKM. The CDR3 extends over 12 amino acids. CDR3 bases: TGTGCCAGCAGCTCCCCCGGGGGCGAGCAGTACTTC. Encoded protein: CASSSPGGEQYF. Full variable domain (remainder filled in from reference TRBV28 and TRBJ2-7): DVKVTQSSRYLVKRTGEKVFLECVQDMDHENMFWYRQDPGLGLRLIYFSYDVKMKEKGDIPEGYSVSREKKERFSLILESASTNQTSMYLCASSSPGGEQYFGPGTRLTVT.

This clone was seen just once. V gene TRBV27 combines with J gene TRBJ2-7; 13 positions agree with TRBD2. The CDR3 spans 19 residues. The ends lost 1 base at V and 0 bases at J; junction bases unmatched: 9. Germline CDR1 is MNHEY and CDR2 is SMNVEV (reference sequence). The CDR3: CASSLFGLAGVPSSYEQYF. The CDR3 DNA follows: TGTGCCAGCAGTTTATTTGGACTAGCGGGAGTCCCGAGCTCCTACGAGCAGTACTTC.

This chain joins TRBV5-1 and TRBJ1-4; TRBD1 agrees at 9 bases. This CDR3 is built from 16 residues. Trimming took 0 bases from V and 7 from J; bases not matched to a gene: 7. Germline CDR1 and CDR2: SGHRS and YFSETQ. CDR3 protein: CASSLAGDRVGEKLFF. The CDR3 nucleotides read TGCGCCAGCAGCTTGGCCGGGGACAGGGTGGGTGAAAAACTGTTTTTT.

The chain links TRBV11-3 to TRBJ2-1, with 12 bases fitting TRBD2. V dropped 3 bases and J dropped 6; count of bases not matched to a gene: 6. Germline V CDR1 and CDR2: SGHNT, YENEEA. There are 16 residues in the CDR3. The DNA of the CDR3 is TGTGCCAGCAGCTTTACTAGCGGGAGGATGGGCAATGAGCAGTTCTTC. It yields the protein CASSFTSGRMGNEQFF. Variable domain in full (rest from reference TRBV11-3 and TRBJ2-1): EAGVVQSPRYKIIEKKQPVAFWCNPISGHNTLYWYLQNLGQGPELLIRYENEEAVDDSQLPKDRFSAERLKGVDSTLKIQPAELGDSAVYLCASSFTSGRMGNEQFFGPGTRLTVL.

This clone was counted a few times. The rearrangement joins TRBV11-3 to TRBJ2-7; 7 nucleotides match TRBD1. Germline V gene lookup returns CDR1 SGHNT and CDR2 YENEEA. The CDR3 loop spans 16 amino acids. The ends lost 0 bases at V and 4 bases at J; junction bases unmatched: 9. As DNA, the CDR3 is TGTGCCAGCAGCTTAGAGTCAGGGGGAAGAGTGTACGAGCAGTACTTC. Residues: CASSLESGGRVYEQYF.

Remarks on this clone: Germline is not matched at one junction end, which may reflect a read error. The gene calls are TRBV5-4 and TRBJ2-7; 13 nucleotides agree with TRBD2. The CDR3 length is 15 residues. In germline, CDR1 is SGHNT, CDR2 YYREEE (reference sequence). CDR3 sequence reads: CASSLGLAGFYEQYF. In DNA form, the CDR3 reads TGTGCCAGCAGTTTGGGACTAGCGGGATTCTACGAGCAGTACTTC.